These 19 T cell receptor beta chains came from one sample sequenced in a study of shared clonotypes between healthy human individuals. TCRdb's copy holds only in-frame clones and misses some; the assay was immunoSEQ multiplex PCR. There are 330,000 or so clones in the sample; around 67% occur only once, and more than 9% lies in the top ten. Sequencing was performed on memory CD4+ T cells sorted from blood. Subset denoted: CD45RA-negative fraction. These receptors came from a man aged 25 to 40 in good health.

This clone appeared a single time. The chain links TRBV2 to TRBJ1-1; no reliable D call. The V end was cut by 4 bases, the J end by 1 base, with 7 bases between. Germline values: CDR1 SNHLY, CDR2 FYNNEI. CDR3 size: 13 residues. As DNA, the CDR3 is TGTGCCAGCAGTGGAGGAAGGAACACTGAAGCTTTCTTT. Protein product: CASSGGRNTEAFF.

The chain joins TRBV29-1 to TRBJ1-2; D call uncertain. Germline CDR1 and CDR2: SQVTM and ANQGSEA. CDR3 length: 11 residues. Trimming left V 4 bases short and J 3 bases short, with 6 bases between. The DNA of the CDR3 is TGCAGCGTTGGTGGAGACTATGGCTACACCTTC. Encoded protein: CSVGGDYGYTF.

V and J are TRBV6-5 and TRBJ1-2; D is undetermined. V lost 4 bases and J 7 bases, leaving 16 bases between the germline ends. The CDR3 covers 14 residues. CDR1 MNHEY and CDR2 SVGAGI come from the germline V gene. The CDR3: CASSSRTSGGGYTF. DNA of the CDR3: TGTGCCAGCAGTTCAAGGACGTCTGGCGGTGGCTACACCTTC.

A few counts support this clone. V gene TRBV27 combines with J gene TRBJ2-7, with a weak D call TRBD1 (6 bases). Germline V gene lookup returns CDR1 MNHEY and CDR2 SMNVEV (reference sequence). This CDR3 is 19 amino acids long. Trimming removed 3 bases at V and 3 bases at J, with 27 bases between. In DNA form, the CDR3 reads TGTGCCAGCAGTTTGAGGGTTCATCGGGACAAAGGCCTCCTCTACGAGCAGTACTTC. Translating gives CASSLRVHRDKGLLYEQYF.

In regard to this clone: The sample has other DNA sequences that encode this CDR3 too. The rearrangement uses TRBV9 and TRBJ2-7; tentatively, D is TRBD1 (5 bases). This CDR3 has 14 amino acids. Deletions cut 0 bases from V and 2 bases from J, with 9 bases between. CDR1 is SGDLS and CDR2 is YYNGEE in the germline V gene. The CDR3 is CASSVGQGAYEQYF. CDR3 sequence (DNA): TGTGCCAGCAGCGTAGGGCAGGGCGCCTACGAGCAGTACTTC. The complete variable domain, with remaining parts taken from reference TRBV9 and TRBJ2-7, reads DSGVTQTPKHLITATGQRVTLRCSPRSGDLSVYWYQQSLDQGLQFLIQYYNGEERAKGNILERFSAQQFPDLHSELNLSSLELGDSALYFCASSVGQGAYEQYFGPGTRLTVT.

The gene calls are TRBV25-1 and TRBJ2-1; D not resolved. CDR1 MGHDK and CDR2 SYGVNS come from the germline V gene. The CDR3 totals 13 residues. V was clipped by 6 bases and J by 7 bases, with 13 bases between them. The CDR3 bases are TGTGCCAGCAGAACAAATGTATATAATGAGCAGTTCTTC. Its protein is CASRTNVYNEQFF.

The chain is built from TRBV5-5 and TRBJ2-2; 7 bases agree with TRBD1. Trimming removed 0 bases from V and 6 bases from J; junction bases left unmatched: 8. The CDR3 spans 16 residues. From germline, CDR1 is SGHKS and CDR2 YYEKEE (reference sequence). The CDR3 DNA sequence: TGTGCCAGCAGCTTGGATGTAGGGCAGGGGGCCGGGGAGCTGTTTTTT. Protein product: CASSLDVGQGAGELFF.

The chain is built from TRBV4-1 and TRBJ2-5, with a weak D call TRBD1 (6 bases). Trimming removed 3 bases at V and 8 bases at J, with 13 bases between. CDR3 size: 13 residues. Germline CDR1 reads MGHRA; CDR2 reads YSYEKL. CDR3 amino acids: CASSHDLRGTQYF. The CDR3 DNA sequence: TGCGCCAGCAGCCATGACCTCAGGGGCACCCAGTACTTC.

This clone has more than one count but fewer than ten. The V and J genes are TRBV28 and TRBJ2-5, with D tentatively TRBD1 (5 bases). CDR3 size: 12 residues. V lost 4 bases to trimming and J lost 3 bases, with 6 bases between them. CDR1 MDHEN and CDR2 SYDVKM come from the germline V gene. This CDR3 is CASSYRKETQYF. The CDR3 DNA is TGTGCCAGCAGTTACAGGAAAGAGACCCAGTACTTC.

The count of this clone is one. V and J are TRBV6-1 and TRBJ2-2, with D possibly TRBD2 on 6 matching bases. The CDR3 is 13 amino acids. V shed 9 bases and J shed 7 bases, with 15 bases lying between them. The germline CDR1 and CDR2 sequences are MNHNS and SASEGT. CDR3 DNA sequence: TGTGCCAGTCAAATGACTAGTCTCGGGGAGCTGTTTTTT. Its translation: CASQMTSLGELFF.

The chain uses TRBV7-2 and TRBJ2-5, with 9 bases fitting TRBD2. There are 16 residues in the CDR3. Per germline, CDR1 SGHTA and CDR2 FQGNSA. The junction had 10 bases not matched to a gene; V was cut back by 5 bases and J by 3 bases. The CDR3 nucleotides read TGTGCCAGCAGCCGAGTAGCGGGAGTCAATAAAGAGACCCAGTACTTC. Amino acids: CASSRVAGVNKETQYF.

This chain joins TRBV7-2 and TRBJ2-7, with TRBD2 matching 9 bases. This CDR3 comprises 13 residues. The ends lost 8 bases at V and 0 bases at J; junction bases unmatched: 2. Germline CDR1 and CDR2: SGHTA and FQGNSA. The CDR3 sequence: CASAGGVSYEQYF. Here the CDR3 DNA reads TGTGCCAGCGCGGGGGGGGTCTCCTACGAGCAGTACTTC.

V gene TRBV29-1 combines with J gene TRBJ1-1; TRBD1 is a possible D gene (6 bases). Germline values: CDR1 SQVTM, CDR2 ANQGSEA. Trimming stripped 5 bases from V and 0 bases from J, with 10 bases between. The CDR3 length is 13 residues. Written as DNA, the CDR3 is TGCAGCGTTTTCGGGACAATGAACACTGAAGCTTTCTTT. Amino acid sequence: CSVFGTMNTEAFF.

This clone was counted between two and nine times. The V gene is TRBV29-1, the J gene TRBJ2-7, with D hard to call. V dropped 4 bases and J dropped 1 base, with 11 bases sitting between them. This CDR3 comprises 13 residues. CDR1 and CDR2 (germline): SQVTM, ANQGSEA. The CDR3 DNA sequence: TGCAGCGTTGGAGGTAGTAGGTCCTACGAGCAGTACTTC. As protein: CSVGGSRSYEQYF.

The chain carries TRBV7-8 and TRBJ2-5; D is unclear. CDR1 SGHVS and CDR2 FQNEAQ come from the germline V gene. CDR3 size: 14 residues. Trimming stripped 5 bases from V and 2 bases from J, with 12 bases between. CDR3 in DNA: TGTGCCAGCAGCCGCGGTATCTCACAAGAGACCCAGTACTTC. Translated: CASSRGISQETQYF.

This chain uses TRBV19 with TRBJ1-1; tentative D call: TRBD1 (5 bases). The CDR3 runs 15 residues. Germline V CDR1 and CDR2: LNHDA, SQIVND (reference sequence). Trimming took 5 bases from V and 5 from J, leaving 18 bases between them. The CDR3 DNA reads as TGTGCCAGTAGTGACCCAGGGCGTACTCTGACTGAAGCTTTCTTT. Its protein is CASSDPGRTLTEAFF.

The rearrangement joins TRBV2 to TRBJ2-3; 11 nucleotides align to TRBD1. The germline V gene has CDR1 SNHLY and CDR2 FYNNEI. The CDR3 is 15 amino acids. The V and J ends lost 6 bases and 1 base, in that order; junction bases with no gene match: 3. CDR3 nucleotides: TGTGCCAGCAGCGGACAGGGGGCAGGCACAGATACGCAGTATTTT. This sequence encodes CASSGQGAGTDTQYF.

In DNA, the CDR3 is TGTGCCAGTAGCCGCCCGGGGTTTACAAACATTCAGTACTTC. It encodes CASSRPGFTNIQYF. The chain joins TRBV7-9 to TRBJ2-4, with D possibly TRBD2 on 5 matching bases. This CDR3 is built from 14 residues. Trimming removed 9 bases at V and 6 bases at J, with 18 bases between. Germline lookup yields CDR1 SEHNR and CDR2 FQNEAQ (reference sequence).

The gene calls are TRBV27 and TRBJ1-4, with 7 bases fitting TRBD1. J lost 8 bases, V lost 8 bases, and 11 bases had no gene match. Looked up from germline, CDR1 is MNHEY and CDR2 is SMNVEV (reference sequence). This CDR3 has 14 amino acids. The CDR3 spells CASRRQGAEEKLFF. In nucleotides, the CDR3 is TGTGCCAGCCGGCGACAGGGTGCGGAGGAAAAACTGTTTTTT. Supplemented by reference TRBV27 and TRBJ1-4, the full variable domain reads EAQVTQNPRYLITVTGKKLTVTCSQNMNHEYMSWYRQDPGLGLRQIYYSMNVEVTDKGDVPEGYKVSRKEKRNFPLILESPSPNQTSLYFCASRRQGAEEKLFFGSGTQLSVL.